The 21 T cell receptor beta chains reported below all come from one sample, sequenced in a study of T-cell memory formation after mild COVID-19. Using its own MiXCR run on the 5' RACE reads, TCRdb lists one record per CDR3 protein. The data show around 250,000 distinct CDR3 sequences, approximately 10% seen once. Sequenced sample: PBMCs or a T cell subset sorted from them (not recorded which). The receptors originated from a young man who had mild COVID-19 (a few samples of this study predate the infection). Cell type and time point are not known.

This chain connects TRBV20-1 to TRBJ2-1, with 7 bases aligning to TRBD1. The V gene's germline CDR1 is DFQATT and CDR2 SNEGSKA (reference sequence). V was clipped by 6 bases and J by 4 bases; unmatched bases: 6. This CDR3 comprises 13 residues. CDR3 in amino acids: CSATRDSYNEQFF. CDR3 DNA: TGCAGTGCAACAAGGGACAGTTACAATGAGCAGTTCTTC.

This chain links TRBV7-3 with TRBJ2-3, with D tentatively TRBD2 (5 bases). The germline V gene encodes CDR1 SGHTA and CDR2 FQGTGA. With 0 bases removed from V and 3 bases from J, the gap between germline ends came to 10 bases. This CDR3 has 15 amino acids. DNA of the CDR3: TGTGCCAGCAGCTTAACCATCGGGGAGACAGATACGCAGTATTTT. Its translation is CASSLTIGETDTQYF.

The chain combines TRBV29-1 with TRBJ2-3; tentatively, D is TRBD1 or TRBD2 (5 bases each). The CDR3 runs to 13 residues. CDR1 and CDR2 (germline): SQVTM, ANQGSEA. Trimming removed 2 bases at V and 7 bases at J, with 13 bases between. CDR3 loop: CSVERDGTNTQYF. CDR3 DNA sequence: TGCAGCGTTGAAAGGGACGGCACGAATACGCAGTATTTT.

There are a few counts of this clonotype. The genes are TRBV15 and TRBJ2-1, with 9 bases aligning to TRBD2. The CDR3 is 17 residues long. The germline V gene has CDR1 LNHNV and CDR2 YYDKDF (reference sequence). V trimming: 0 bases; J trimming: 5 bases; junction bases outside the gene matches: 8. The CDR3 reads CATSREKGGGADNEQFF. Written as DNA, the CDR3 is TGTGCCACCAGCAGAGAGAAGGGCGGGGGGGCCGACAATGAGCAGTTCTTC.

The J gene is TRBJ2-5, the V gene TRBV5-1, with 9 positions matching TRBD1. The CDR3 sequence is 16 residues long. Germline lookup yields CDR1 SGHRS and CDR2 YFSETQ. Trimming took 4 bases from V and 5 from J; bases not matched to a gene: 12. DNA for the CDR3: TGCGCCAGCAGCCCGTGGACAGGGGCACAGGGGGAGACCCAGTACTTC. It codes for CASSPWTGAQGETQYF.

The rearrangement links TRBV5-1 to TRBJ2-4; the match to TRBD2 covers 10 bases. The ends lost 4 bases at V and 0 bases at J; junction bases unmatched: 4. There are 16 residues in the CDR3. CDR1 and CDR2 (germline): SGHRS, YFSETQ. The CDR3 DNA reads TGCGCCAGCAGCCTGTTAGCGGGGGGAGCCAAAAACATTCAGTACTTC. This codes for CASSLLAGGAKNIQYF.

This clonotype was observed a handful of times. The chain combines TRBV18 with TRBJ2-5; possible D gene TRBD1, 6 bases. Germline assignment: CDR1 KGHSH and CDR2 LQKENI. V lost 5 bases, J lost 5 bases, and 12 bases lay in between. This CDR3 contains 13 residues. The CDR3 region is CASSSGAGETQYF. The CDR3 DNA reads TGTGCCAGCTCATCAGGGGCTGGGGAGACCCAGTACTTC.

In its sample, this clonotype was seen many times. The CDR3 DNA reads TGTGCCAGCAGCTCAGCCTCCCTGAATGCCCAGTACTTC. This translates into CASSSASLNAQYF. The V call is TRBV7-8, the J call TRBJ2-5; D gene uncertain. Germline V CDR1 and CDR2: SGHVS, FQNEAQ. V was shortened by 4 bases and J by 9 bases, with 15 bases between the two germline ends. The CDR3 spans 13 residues.

There are many counts of this clonotype. The chain employs TRBV6-2 or TRBV6-3 and TRBJ2-1; TRBD1 matches at 9 bases. The CDR3 covers 16 residues. Unmatched junction bases numbered 9, after V lost 2 bases and J lost 7 bases. From germline, CDR1 is MNHEY and CDR2 SVGEGT. The CDR3 nucleotides read TGTGCCAGCAGTTACCCCCAGGACAGGGGCTGGAATGAGCAGTTCTTC. Protein product: CASSYPQDRGWNEQFF.

This clonotype was counted only a few times. The V call is TRBV6-2 or TRBV6-3, the J call TRBJ1-6; D remains unclear. The ends were cut back, 7 bases at V and 0 bases at J, with 7 bases in the middle. Germline values: CDR1 MNHEY, CDR2 SVGEGT. CDR3 length: 14 residues. CDR3 residues: CASKRSSYNSPLHF. CDR3 sequence (DNA): TGTGCCAGCAAAAGGAGCTCCTATAATTCACCCCTCCACTTT.

At least ten counts were recorded for this clonotype. The gene calls are TRBV28 and TRBJ2-7; 7 positions match TRBD1. The V gene end was trimmed by 5 bases and the J gene end by 2 bases; junction bases not matched to a gene: 3. Germline V gene sequence: CDR1 MDHEN, CDR2 SYDVKM. The CDR3 extends over 13 amino acids. CDR3 DNA sequence: TGTGCCAGCAGTATCGGACAGGCCTACGAGCAGTACGTC. As protein: CASSIGQAYEQYV.

This clonotype was picked up a small number of times. The chain is built from TRBV5-6 and TRBJ2-3; 7 positions match TRBD2. From germline, CDR1 is SGHDT and CDR2 YYEEEE. The trim removed 4 bases at V and 4 bases at J, leaving 6 bases unmatched. The CDR3 totals 14 residues. The CDR3 sequence: CASSPGLDPDTQYF. The DNA for the CDR3 is TGTGCCAGCAGCCCAGGACTAGACCCAGATACGCAGTATTTT.

This clonotype appeared a few times. The chain couples TRBV19 to TRBJ1-1; TRBD1 matches at 7 bases. The CDR3 runs 16 residues. The V gene's germline CDR1 is LNHDA and CDR2 SQIVND (reference sequence). With 3 bases clipped from V and 4 bases from J, the junction kept 11 bases outside the gene matches. The CDR3 sequence: CASSMRGTVSSTEAFF. The DNA of the CDR3 is TGTGCCAGTAGTATGAGGGGGACAGTAAGCTCCACTGAAGCTTTCTTT.

Here the CDR3 reads CASSLTGGTYNEQFF. CDR3 nucleotides: TGTGCCAGCAGCTTGACAGGGGGCACCTACAATGAGCAGTTCTTC. This chain uses TRBV11-3 with TRBJ2-1; 10 bases agree with TRBD1. Germline V lookup: CDR1 SGHNT, CDR2 YENEEA. The V and J ends lost 3 bases and 2 bases, in that order; junction bases with no gene match: 1. The CDR3 has 15 residues. Full variable domain (outside the CDR3, taken from reference TRBV11-3 and TRBJ2-1): EAGVVQSPRYKIIEKKQPVAFWCNPISGHNTLYWYLQNLGQGPELLIRYENEEAVDDSQLPKDRFSAERLKGVDSTLKIQPAELGDSAVYLCASSLTGGTYNEQFFGPGTRLTVL.

This clonotype was counted at least ten times. The V gene is TRBV6-6, the J gene TRBJ2-1, with D tentatively TRBD2 (5 bases). The CDR3 contains 13 residues. Trimming pared 6 bases from V and 9 bases from J, leaving 15 bases between. Germline lookup yields CDR1 MNHNY and CDR2 SVGAGI (reference sequence). The CDR3 DNA is TGTGCCAGCAGCAGTACTAGAGGTGGTGAGCAGTTCTTC. Encoded protein: CASSSTRGGEQFF.

The chain joins TRBV7-9 to TRBJ2-7; possible D gene TRBD2, 6 bases. Trimming cost V 5 bases and J 6 bases, with 14 bases left between them. The length of the CDR3 is 13 residues. Looked up from germline, CDR1 is SEHNR and CDR2 is FQNEAQ (reference sequence). The CDR3 loop reads CASSPGGSCEQYF. Here the CDR3 DNA reads TGTGCCAGCAGCCCAGGAGGGAGCTGCGAGCAGTACTTC.

This clonotype was detected ten times or more. V is TRBV20-1 and J is TRBJ2-6, with D possibly called TRBD1 or TRBD2 (6 bases each). Germline V gene sequence: CDR1 DFQATT, CDR2 SNEGSKA (reference sequence). This CDR3 has 15 amino acids. The V end lost 2 bases, the J end lost 1 base, and 9 bases lay between the germline ends. The CDR3 DNA reads as TGCAGTGCTAGATCGGGGGCTTCTGGGGCCAACGTCCTGACTTTC. Translated: CSARSGASGANVLTF.

This chain joins TRBV10-1 and TRBJ2-1; 12 bases agree with TRBD1. The CDR3 length is 18 residues. CDR1 WNHNN and CDR2 SYGVQD come from the germline V gene (reference sequence). Germline trimming cut 2 bases from V and 10 bases from J; bases unmatched to any gene: 15. The DNA of the CDR3 is TGCGCCAGCAGTGAGCCTCCTTGGGACAGGGGGCCTAATTTGGAGCAGTTCTTC. It yields the protein CASSEPPWDRGPNLEQFF.

Many counts were recorded for this clonotype. The chain is built from TRBV20-1 and TRBJ2-7; no definite D call. The germline CDR1 and CDR2 sequences are DFQATT and SNEGSKA (reference sequence). There are 14 residues in the CDR3. Between the trimmed V and J ends, which lost 6 bases and 0 bases, there was a span of 15 bases. The CDR3 reads CSAVPVENSYEQYV. The CDR3 bases are TGCAGTGCCGTCCCCGTGGAAAACTCCTACGAGCAGTACGTC.

This clonotype was counted only a few times. The chain recombines TRBV7-9 with TRBJ1-1; D is unclear. Trimming removed 5 bases from V and 5 bases from J, with 21 bases in between. The CDR3 extends over 16 amino acids. Germline CDR1 and CDR2: SEHNR and FQNEAQ (reference sequence). The DNA of the CDR3 is TGTGCCAGCAGCCCCGGGTGGACGGTGCCGAATACTGAAGCTTTCTTT. Translation gives CASSPGWTVPNTEAFF.

This clonotype has at least ten counts. CDR3 nucleotides: TGTGCCAGCAGCCAAGATTTAGGGGGGGCCCCAGATACGCAGTATTTT. It is translated as CASSQDLGGAPDTQYF. This chain links TRBV4-2 with TRBJ2-3; possibly TRBD2 for D (7 bases). Germline CDR1 and CDR2: LGHNA and YNFKEQ. The CDR3 length is 16 residues. Trimming took 0 bases from V and 4 from J, leaving 14 bases between them.